This T cell receptor (beta chain) appears in the sequencing data of a study of CD8+ T cells in alopecia areata. Study observations and caveats: Greater clonality was observed in lesional scalp samples, especially alopecia totalis/universalis, versus normal scalp. There were many expanded lesional clones persisting in scalp and blood during tofacitinib.

TCR sequencing used cDNA made by reverse transcription of extracted RNA. The data were produced by immunoSEQ multiplex PCR, yet TCRdb's version contains in-frame clones alone and is incomplete. The sample includes around 150,000 clones, approximately 62% seen only once; the top ten take approximately 15%. Germline V gene lookup returns CDR1 GTSNPN and CDR2 SVGIG (reference sequence). The CDR3 sequence is 13 residues long. V was pared by 5 bases and J by 5 bases, with 15 bases between. Treatment of the sample: oral pan-JAK inhibitor, 5-10 mg twice daily. Details on this clone: Its specificity is not known.

The chain uses TRBV30 and TRBJ2-5, with D perhaps matching TRBD1 (6 bases). The starting material was CD4+ T cells sorted from blood, obtained at week 24, from a patient treated with tofacitinib. The sequence derives from a human donor with alopecia areata. The CDR3 protein is CAWGRGSGETQYF. The DNA of the CDR3 is TGTGCCTGGGGCAGGGGATCGGGTGAGACCCAGTACTTC.